The table lists the clone carrying this TCR beta chain with a few counts. This CDR3 region has 16 residues. Germline V CDR1 and CDR2: MNHNS, SASEGT. J gave up 7 bases and V 3 bases, and 10 bases lay outside the gene matches. Using immunoSEQ multiplex PCR, the repertoire was profiled, and TCRdb retains in-frame clones only, with some absent. This table holds roughly 29,000 clones, roughly 96% found once. This record belongs to a study of regulatory and conventional T cells in RAG deficiency. Blood CD4+ CD25-low CD127-high conventional T cells supplied the genomic DNA template. In addition, the sample was reused for a study of regulatory T cells. This second report adds: Amplification used 52 TRBV primers and 13 TRBJ primers.

What was sequenced was CD25- CD4+ T cells sorted from blood. The receptor was derived from a human donor in good health. V usage is TRBV6-1 and J usage is TRBJ2-1, with 9 bases matching TRBD1. This chain's CDR3 is CASSDRQGGPGNEQFF. The CDR3 bases are TGTGCCAGCAGTGATCGACAGGGGGGCCCTGGGAATGAGCAGTTCTTC.